Reported below is one T cell receptor beta chain. Its antigen is not known. TCRdb keeps only in-frame clones here, not all; method: immunoSEQ multiplex PCR. The data show 2,500,000 or so clones, with roughly 90% seen just once and around 0.4% held by the top ten. The data were obtained in a study of shared clonotypes between healthy human individuals. Study-wide background: Three CD4 naive, three CD4 memory, two CD8 naive and one CD8 memory plate were used per donor. The study, taken as a whole, reports: Estimated clonotype richness was generally higher in naive than memory subsets. Clonotype sharing among the donors was expected to vary with sequencing depth.

V lost 1 base, J lost 2 bases, and 14 bases lay in between. From germline, CDR1 is SEHNR and CDR2 FQNEAQ (reference sequence). The CDR3 is made up of 16 amino acids. This clonotype was obtained from a man younger than 35 in good health. Some clones in this sample may be carry-over from other donors' samples. Sequenced material: naive CD4+ T cells from PBMCs. As for subset: CD45RA+ positively selected. The chain joins TRBV7-9 to TRBJ2-5, with D perhaps matching TRBD1 (6 bases). CDR3 DNA: TGTGCCAGCAGCTTAGAAGGTTGGGGGCGTCAAGAGACCCAGTACTTC. Translation: CASSLEGWGRQETQYF.